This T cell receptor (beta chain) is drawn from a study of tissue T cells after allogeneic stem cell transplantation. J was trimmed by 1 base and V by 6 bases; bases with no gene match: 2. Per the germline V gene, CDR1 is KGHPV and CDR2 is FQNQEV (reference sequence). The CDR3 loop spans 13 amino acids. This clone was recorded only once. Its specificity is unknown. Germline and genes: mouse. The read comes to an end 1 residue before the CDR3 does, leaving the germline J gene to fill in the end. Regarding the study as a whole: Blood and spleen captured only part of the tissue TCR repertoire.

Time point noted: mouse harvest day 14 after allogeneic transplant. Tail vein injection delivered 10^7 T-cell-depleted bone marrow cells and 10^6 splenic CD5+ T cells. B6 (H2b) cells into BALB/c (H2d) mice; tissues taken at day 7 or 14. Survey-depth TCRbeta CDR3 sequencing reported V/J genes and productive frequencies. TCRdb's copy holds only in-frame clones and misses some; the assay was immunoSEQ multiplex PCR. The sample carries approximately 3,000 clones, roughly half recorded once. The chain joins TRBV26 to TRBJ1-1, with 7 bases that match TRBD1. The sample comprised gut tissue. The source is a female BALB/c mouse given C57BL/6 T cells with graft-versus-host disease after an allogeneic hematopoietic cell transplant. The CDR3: CASRGQLNTEVFF. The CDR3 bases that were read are TGTGCCAGCAGGGGACAGCTAAACACAGAAGTCTTC.